This TCR beta chain was documented in a study of Japanese encephalitis immunity and Zika vaccine responses. The V and J ends lost 3 bases and 4 bases, in that order; junction bases with no gene match: 3. This CDR3 is 14 amino acids long. TCRdb reprocessed the 5' RACE reads with MiXCR, giving one entry per CDR3 protein. The sample holds a few hundred distinct CDR3 sequences, around 4% seen once. In its sample, this clonotype ranks as medium-sized. CFSE-labeled PBMCs were cultured 5 to 6 days with peptide pools, each at 1 ug/mL. The TCR sequence derives from an adult woman who received an inactivated Zika virus vaccine. The chain combines TRBV12-3 or TRBV12-4 with TRBJ2-3; 8 positions agree with TRBD1. This material consisted of antigen-activated CD8+ T cells from blood, cultured, taken during a Zika inactivated vaccine study. The CDR3 DNA is TGTGCCAGCAGTTTTCAGGGGGCGGCAGATACGCAGTATTTT. It codes for CASSFQGAADTQYF.